This TCR beta chain was identified during a study of T-cell reconstitution after alpha-beta-depleted transplantation in children. The library targeted TCRbeta and was prepared with unique molecular identifiers. TCRdb independently ran MiXCR on the PCR reads; one entry per CDR3 protein. The sample has just under 350,000 distinct CDR3 sequences; 16% are singletons. Trimming removed 2 bases from V and 1 base from J, with 6 bases in between. Germline V gene data show CDR1 as MDHEN and CDR2 as SYDVKM. The CDR3 spans 13 residues. The sample in question was PBMCs, mostly from graft donor cells, obtained 360 days after TCRalphabeta/CD19-depleted stem cell transplant. The chain couples TRBV28 to TRBJ2-7; the D is unclear. The TCR sequence derives from a male patient under 10 years old who had a stem cell transplant for acute lymphoblastic leukemia, so the T cells may come from the graft donor. The CDR3 sequence is CASSLPESYEQYF. CDR3 bases: TGTGCCAGCAGTTTACCAGAATCCTACGAGCAGTACTTC. The variable domain in full, with the rest retrieved from reference TRBV28 and TRBJ2-7, is DVKVTQSSRYLVKRTGEKVFLECVQDMDHENMFWYRQDPGLGLRLIYFSYDVKMKEKGDIPEGYSVSREKKERFSLILESASTNQTSMYLCASSLPESYEQYFGPGTRLTVT.